This record looks at one T cell receptor (beta chain) sequence and its context. Its specificity is unknown. The data were obtained in a study of T cell clones after liver transplantation. The overall study: Liver transplant recipients had immunosuppression withdrawal attempted within 2 years. Tolerance: complete withdrawal held at least one year, liver enzymes staying within twice normal.

This CDR3 spans 19 amino acids. V shed 3 bases and J shed 1 base, with 19 bases lying between them. From germline, CDR1 is LNHNV and CDR2 YYDKDF (reference sequence). Study-wide results and caveats: In most of the 8 subjects, circulating graft-donor-reactive CD4 TCRbeta sequences fell significantly after transplant.

TCRdb's table, derived via immunoSEQ multiplex PCR, lists solely in-frame clones and lacks some. This table has about 72,000 clones, roughly nine tenths appearing once. The genes are TRBV15 and TRBJ2-6; TRBD1 might be the D (5 bases). This TCR was recovered from a human donor who received a liver transplant. The sample here was CD4+ T cells from blood, taken before liver transplant. CDR3 in amino acids: CATSSFRTGRISGANVLTF. CDR3 DNA: TGTGCCACCAGCAGCTTTCGTACAGGCCGGATTTCTGGGGCCAACGTCCTGACTTTC.